The subject of this entry is one T cell receptor beta chain. Germline CDR1 is LNHNV and CDR2 is YYDKDF (reference sequence). The J segment lost 6 bases and the V segment lost 3 bases, leaving 2 bases of the junction unmatched. The CDR3 length is 15 residues. Authors' data handling: Reference gene primer amplification in the assay estimated nucleated cell counts. Data came from immunoSEQ multiplex PCR; TCRdb stores just in-frame clones and leaves some out. That table gives V, J and clone size, and the DNA gave D and trimming. The sample shows 200,000 to 250,000 clones, about 80% of them seen only once. The source of the sample is a study of blood T cell repertoires in COVID-19. Study context: T cells, B-cell-depleted T cells, or PBMCs supplied cDNA or gDNA.

This chain uses TRBV15 with TRBJ2-3; TRBD2 matches 14 bases. Sequencing was carried out using peripheral blood. This clonotype was obtained from a woman over 75 with active or convalescent COVID-19. The CDR3 spells CATSSGLAGGDTQYF. For the CDR3, the DNA is TGTGCCACCAGCAGCGGACTAGCGGGGGGTGATACGCAGTATTTT.